The source of this TCR beta chain is a study of T-cell memory formation after mild COVID-19. As for the study in general: TCR clusters were mostly donor specific.

The CDR3 consists of 14 residues. Germline CDR1 and CDR2: LNHNV and YYDKDF (reference sequence). V dropped 0 bases and J dropped 4 bases, with 9 bases sitting between them. Each CDR3 protein gets one entry after TCRdb re-called the 5' RACE reads with MiXCR. The sample shows under 250,000 distinct CDR3 sequences, 15% of them seen only once. The sequence came from an adult woman who had mild COVID-19 (a few samples of this study predate the infection). Cell type and time point are not known. J is TRBJ2-5 and V is TRBV15; either TRBD1 or TRBD2 may supply D (5 bases each). The sample consisted of PBMCs or a T cell subset sorted from them (not recorded which). CDR3 coding DNA: TGTGCCACCAGCAGAGAACCAGGGACAGAGACCCAGTACTTC. Its translation: CATSREPGTETQYF.